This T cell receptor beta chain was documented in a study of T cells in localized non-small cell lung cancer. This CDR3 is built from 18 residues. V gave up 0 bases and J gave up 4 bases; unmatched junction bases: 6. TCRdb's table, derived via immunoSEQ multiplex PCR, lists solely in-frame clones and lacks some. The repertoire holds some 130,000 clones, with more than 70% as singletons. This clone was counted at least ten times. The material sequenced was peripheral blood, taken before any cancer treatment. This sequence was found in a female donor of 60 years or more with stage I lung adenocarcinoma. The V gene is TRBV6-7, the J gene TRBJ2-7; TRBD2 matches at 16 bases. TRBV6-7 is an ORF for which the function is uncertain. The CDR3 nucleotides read TGTGCCAGCAGTTACTCTAGGGGACTAGCGGGAGGGGAGTACGAGCAGTACTTC. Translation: CASSYSRGLAGGEYEQYF.